These 27 T cell receptor beta chains came from one sample sequenced in a study of blood T cell repertoires in COVID-19. Method: immunoSEQ multiplex PCR; TCRdb's copy keeps in-frame clones and lacks some. The profile shows more than 300,000 clones, roughly 89% of them singletons. Sequenced sample: peripheral blood. These receptors were taken from a woman in her forties with COVID-19, enrolled during active disease.

The chain links TRBV10-3 to TRBJ1-2; D perhaps matches TRBD1 (6 bases). Germline lookup yields CDR1 ENHRY and CDR2 SYGVKD. Trimming took 0 bases from V and 6 from J, leaving 14 bases between them. The CDR3 contains 15 residues. CDR3 coding DNA: TGTGCCATCAGTGAGTCTTTCCAGGGGCGGGATGGCTACACCTTC. It is translated as CAISESFQGRDGYTF.

This chain links TRBV7-2 with TRBJ2-3, with no clear D. This CDR3 has 15 residues. Germline CDR1 and CDR2: SGHTA and FQGNSA. The V and J ends lost 0 bases and 0 bases respectively, with 7 bases between them. The CDR3 bases are TGTGCCAGCAGCTTAGCACTTCCTAGCACAGATACGCAGTATTTT. Its translation is CASSLALPSTDTQYF.

The V and J genes are TRBV7-2 and TRBJ2-3, with D tentatively TRBD1 (6 bases). The V gene lost 3 bases and the J gene lost 2 bases, with 18 bases spanning the gap. CDR1 is SGHTA, CDR2 FQGNSA, per germline. CDR3 length: 17 amino acids. The CDR3 is CASSFSPPGTNTDTQYF. In DNA, the CDR3 is TGTGCCAGCAGCTTTTCCCCACCCGGGACAAACACAGATACGCAGTATTTT.

This clone was observed a handful of times. The genes are TRBV5-6 and TRBJ1-6; maybe TRBD1 (5 bases). V lost 0 bases, J lost 0 bases, and 7 bases lay in between. Germline CDR1 is SGHDT and CDR2 is YYEEEE. The CDR3 contains 16 residues. CDR3 bases: TGTGCCAGCAGCTTGGAGCAGGGCTCCTATAATTCACCCCTCCACTTT. Protein sequence: CASSLEQGSYNSPLHF.

The chain links TRBV3-1 (or the pseudogene TRBV3-2) to TRBJ1-4; the D gene is possibly TRBD1 (6 bases). Trimming removed 4 bases from V and 6 bases from J, with 9 bases in between. This CDR3 has 13 residues. Germline CDR1 is LGHDT and CDR2 is YNNKEL (reference sequence). The CDR3 region is CASSLHRDEKLFF. The CDR3 region has the DNA TGTGCCAGCAGCCTTCACAGGGATGAAAAACTGTTTTTT.

The chain joins TRBV6-6 to TRBJ1-5; tentative D call: TRBD1 (6 bases). The V end was cut by 7 bases, the J end by 4 bases, with 14 bases between. The CDR3 totals 14 residues. Germline V gene sequence: CDR1 MNHNY, CDR2 SVGAGI (reference sequence). CDR3 residues: CASNKQGINQPQHF. In nucleotides, the CDR3 is TGTGCCAGCAACAAACAGGGTATTAATCAGCCCCAGCATTTT.

The CDR3 sequence: CASSRTGGYNEQFF. The CDR3 bases are TGTGCCAGCAGTCGGACAGGGGGCTACAATGAGCAGTTCTTC. The chain combines TRBV2 with TRBJ2-1, with TRBD1 identical over 10 bases. In germline, CDR1 is SNHLY, CDR2 FYNNEI. The CDR3 has 14 residues. J was trimmed by 3 bases and V by 5 bases; bases with no gene match: 1.

The table lists this clone with a count of one. J is TRBJ1-3 and V is TRBV9; D might be TRBD1 (5 bases). The CDR3 runs 17 residues. V dropped 4 bases and J dropped 4 bases, with 21 bases sitting between them. Germline CDR1 is SGDLS and CDR2 is YYNGEE. CDR3 in DNA: TGTGCCAGCAGCACCCCAGTCGACAGATCTATCGGAAACACCATATATTTT. Its translation: CASSTPVDRSIGNTIYF. The full variable domain, completed using reference TRBV9 and TRBJ1-3, is DSGVTQTPKHLITATGQRVTLRCSPRSGDLSVYWYQQSLDQGLQFLIQYYNGEERAKGNILERFSAQQFPDLHSELNLSSLELGDSALYFCASSTPVDRSIGNTIYFGEGSWLTVV.

The gene calls are TRBV6-5 and TRBJ1-5; D is unclear. The ends were cut back, 0 bases at V and 5 bases at J, with 11 bases in the middle. Germline CDR1 MNHEY, CDR2 SVGAGI. This CDR3 has 15 amino acids. The chain's CDR3 is CASSYSASGDQPQHF. In nucleotides, the CDR3 is TGTGCCAGCAGTTACTCGGCAAGTGGAGATCAGCCCCAGCATTTT.

The rearrangement uses TRBV7-9 and TRBJ2-7, with 9 bases aligning to TRBD1. Germline loops: CDR1 SEHNR, CDR2 FQNEAQ (reference sequence). The CDR3 covers 14 residues. Trimming at V came to 7 bases and at J to 6 bases, leaving 10 bases not matched to a gene. The CDR3 coding sequence is TGTGCCAGCACTATCGAAGGGACAGGGTCCGAGCAGTACTTC. This sequence encodes CASTIEGTGSEQYF.

The chain recombines TRBV12-3 or TRBV12-4 with TRBJ1-3; TRBD1 might be the D (5 bases). Trimming stripped 4 bases from V and 4 bases from J, with 8 bases between. The CDR3 loop spans 13 amino acids. This CDR3 reads CASSSTAGNTIYF. The CDR3 DNA is TGTGCCAGCAGTTCGACAGCCGGAAACACCATATATTTT.

The CDR3 is CASSSGGGRGLGRETQYF. The CDR3 nucleotides are TGTGCCAGCAGCTCTGGTGGTGGCAGGGGGTTGGGTCGGGAGACCCAGTACTTC. J is TRBJ2-5 and V is TRBV5-4; 7 nucleotides line up with TRBD1. J gave up 5 bases and V 3 bases, and 19 bases lay outside the gene matches. Germline assignment: CDR1 SGHNT and CDR2 YYREEE (reference sequence). The CDR3 runs 18 residues.

The J gene is TRBJ1-1, the V gene TRBV7-9, with 8 bases matching TRBD1. The CDR3 runs 17 residues. Unmatched junction bases numbered 15, after V lost 1 base and J lost 8 bases. Germline values: CDR1 SEHNR, CDR2 FQNEAQ (reference sequence). The CDR3 protein is CASSLGLSDRVGGEAFF. CDR3 bases: TGTGCCAGCAGCTTAGGATTATCGGACAGGGTAGGTGGGGAAGCTTTCTTT.

The table lists this clone with a count of one. The rearrangement uses TRBV4-1 and TRBJ2-2; TRBD2 matches at 8 bases. The CDR3 covers 15 residues. Germline-derived CDR1 and CDR2 are MGHRA and YSYEKL. V shed 6 bases and J 3 bases; nucleotides not matched to a gene: 6. For the CDR3, the DNA is TGCGCCAGCAGTGTCCGGGAGGGGGACACCGGGGAGCTGTTTTTT. Protein: CASSVREGDTGELFF.

This chain uses TRBV18 with TRBJ2-7, with D tentatively TRBD1 (6 bases). The V gene lost 4 bases and the J gene lost 4 bases, with 11 bases spanning the gap. The CDR3 is 13 residues long. CDR1 is KGHSH, CDR2 LQKENI, per germline. The CDR3 is CASSLGGVYEQYF. The CDR3 nucleotides are TGTGCCAGCTCACTAGGGGGAGTTTACGAGCAGTACTTC.

V is TRBV5-1 and J is TRBJ2-5, with D possibly TRBD1 on 5 matching bases. The CDR3 is 14 amino acids. Germline assignment: CDR1 SGHRS and CDR2 YFSETQ. Between the trimmed V and J ends, which lost 3 bases and 0 bases, there was a span of 9 bases. The CDR3 DNA reads TGCGCCAGCAGCTCCAGGGTTAACCAAGAGACCCAGTACTTC. Translation gives CASSSRVNQETQYF.

The CDR3 sequence is CASSTRQGAGGYTF. Here the CDR3 DNA reads TGCGCCAGCAGCACCCGACAGGGAGCAGGAGGCTACACCTTC. This chain links TRBV4-3 with TRBJ1-2, with 7 bases aligning to TRBD1. Per the germline V gene, CDR1 is LGHNA and CDR2 is YSLEER. Trimming removed 5 bases from V and 8 bases from J; junction bases left unmatched: 11. The CDR3 loop spans 14 amino acids.

CDR3 residues: CASRGTGLAGANVLTF. In DNA form, the CDR3 reads TGCGCCAGCAGGGGGACAGGGTTGGCTGGGGCCAACGTCCTGACTTTC. The rearrangement uses TRBV5-1 and TRBJ2-6, with TRBD1 identical over 9 bases. CDR1 is SGHRS, CDR2 YFSETQ, per germline. V lost 5 bases to trimming and J lost 2 bases; unmatched junction nucleotides: 5. CDR3 length: 16 amino acids.

The chain combines TRBV6-2 or TRBV6-3 with TRBJ2-2, with a weak D call TRBD1 (5 bases). Germline CDR1 and CDR2: MNHEY and SVGEGT. The V end was cut by 0 bases, the J end by 5 bases, with 16 bases between. CDR3 length equals 17 residues. CDR3 bases: TGTGCCAGCAGTTACTCGACGGCCACAGGTTTAACCGGGGAGCTGTTTTTT. This encodes CASSYSTATGLTGELFF.

The chain is built from TRBV6-5 and TRBJ2-7; TRBD1 might be the D (7 bases). Germline V gene lookup returns CDR1 MNHEY and CDR2 SVGAGI. This CDR3 contains 16 residues. Trimming cost V 0 bases and J 4 bases, with 16 bases left between them. The CDR3 coding sequence is TGTGCCAGCAGTTACTCGAGTGCCCAGGGGGGTTACGAGCAGTACTTC. As protein: CASSYSSAQGGYEQYF.

The rearrangement joins TRBV6-4 to TRBJ2-3, with D perhaps matching TRBD1 (6 bases). CDR1 MRHNA and CDR2 SNTAGT come from the germline V gene. V was shortened by 0 bases and J by 5 bases, with 9 bases between the two germline ends. The CDR3 runs to 14 residues. The CDR3 bases are TGTGCCAGCAGTGACTCCGGCAGGGGAGATACGCAGTATTTT. This translates into CASSDSGRGDTQYF.

This rearrangement joins TRBV15 to TRBJ1-6; TRBD1 matches at 8 bases. Germline values: CDR1 LNHNV, CDR2 YYDKDF (reference sequence). With 5 bases clipped from V and 7 bases from J, the junction kept 4 bases outside the gene matches. CDR3 length: 14 residues. In nucleotides, the CDR3 is TGTGCCACCAGCCCCCGACAGGGGAATTCACCCCTCCACTTT. It encodes CATSPRQGNSPLHF.

The gene calls are TRBV27 and TRBJ1-2; 7 nucleotides align to TRBD1. This CDR3 is 14 amino acids long. Germline lookup yields CDR1 MNHEY and CDR2 SMNVEV (reference sequence). V lost 5 bases, J lost 4 bases, and 7 bases stayed unmatched. The CDR3: CASSPQDRFYGYTF. CDR3 coding DNA: TGTGCCAGCAGTCCCCAGGACAGGTTCTATGGCTACACCTTC.

The DNA of the CDR3 is TGTGCCAGCTCAATCGGGGGCTCTGGAAACACCATATATTTT. It is translated as CASSIGGSGNTIYF. This sequence joins TRBV18 and TRBJ1-3, with a tentative D call TRBD1 (5 bases). The CDR3 has 14 amino acids. V gave up 5 bases and J gave up 0 bases, with 8 bases separating them. Germline V gene sequence: CDR1 KGHSH, CDR2 LQKENI.

The J gene is TRBJ1-2, the V gene TRBV6-5, with D possibly TRBD1 on 6 matching bases. Germline V gene sequence: CDR1 MNHEY, CDR2 SVGAGI. This CDR3 is built from 12 residues. The germline V and J ends were trimmed by 8 bases and 2 bases, with 9 bases remaining between them. The CDR3 DNA is TGTGCCAGCTACAGGGAGAACTATGGCTACACCTTC. Amino acids: CASYRENYGYTF.

The CDR3 loop reads CASSLDPDRWNTEAFF. For the CDR3, the DNA is TGTGCCAGCAGCTTAGATCCCGACAGGTGGAACACTGAAGCTTTCTTT. This rearrangement joins TRBV11-2 to TRBJ1-1; the D gene is possibly TRBD1 (6 bases). The V end was cut by 0 bases, the J end by 1 base, with 12 bases between. Germline V gene sequence: CDR1 SGHAT, CDR2 FQNNGV. This CDR3 has 16 residues.

A word on this clone: Other DNA sequences in this specimen translate into the identical CDR3. J is TRBJ1-5 and V is TRBV5-1; D perhaps matches TRBD1 (6 bases). This CDR3 is built from 13 residues. CDR1 is SGHRS and CDR2 is YFSETQ in the germline V gene. With 0 bases removed from V and 7 bases from J, the gap between germline ends came to 8 bases. CDR3 bases: TGCGCCAGCAGCTTGGCTGGGGGCCAGCCCCAGCATTTT. The encoded protein is CASSLAGGQPQHF.